The 21 T cell receptor beta chains below were found in one sample sequenced in a study of blood T cells in healthy people across ages. PCR was performed a second time for about 6 to 12 cycles using a sample-barcoded 5' primer and a J-beta primer mix. TCRdb fed the 5' RACE reads into MiXCR, producing one record per CDR3 protein. The repertoire has 1.5 million to 2 million distinct CDR3 sequences, roughly 32% of them found once; the top ten carry 11%. The material sequenced was blood. These receptors all come from a woman aged 25-40 years in good health.

This clonotype was counted between two and nine times. The V and J genes are TRBV7-9 and TRBJ2-7; possible D gene TRBD1, 5 bases. Between the trimmed V and J ends, which lost 2 bases and 0 bases, there was a span of 17 bases. CDR1 and CDR2 from the germline V gene are SEHNR and FQNEAQ (reference sequence). The CDR3 extends over 17 amino acids. For the CDR3, the DNA is TGTGCCAGCAGCTTATGGCTGGGGCTAGAGAGCTCCTACGAGCAGTACTTC. This gives the protein CASSLWLGLESSYEQYF.

This clonotype was detected a few times. V and J are TRBV6-1 and TRBJ1-1; TRBD1 aligns across 8 bases. Trimming removed 3 bases from V and 6 bases from J; junction bases left unmatched: 9. This CDR3 is built from 15 residues. The germline gives CDR1 MNHNS, CDR2 SASEGT. CDR3: CASSDPGTGGSEAFF. Here the CDR3 DNA reads TGTGCCAGCAGTGACCCCGGGACAGGAGGCTCTGAAGCTTTCTTT.

The table lists this clonotype with many counts. Here the CDR3 reads CSGASSGRGKDTQYF. DNA for the CDR3: TGCAGCGGGGCCAGCTCGGGCAGGGGGAAAGATACGCAGTATTTT. The chain couples TRBV29-1 to TRBJ2-3; TRBD1 matches at 7 bases. The germline V gene encodes CDR1 SQVTM and CDR2 ANQGSEA. Germline trimming cut 7 bases from V and 5 bases from J; bases unmatched to any gene: 15. The CDR3 extends over 15 amino acids.

This clonotype was seen at least ten times. This chain uses TRBV20-1 with TRBJ2-7, with 9 nucleotides matching TRBD1. The CDR3 consists of 14 residues. Germline V CDR1 and CDR2: DFQATT, SNEGSKA (reference sequence). Losses at the gene ends were 3 bases for V and 5 bases for J; bases not matched to a gene: 8. The CDR3 coding sequence is TGCAGTGCTAGTTCGGGGACAGGGTACCACGAGCAGTACTTC. Translating it yields CSASSGTGYHEQYF.

This clonotype has just a few counts. V and J are TRBV5-1 and TRBJ2-2; D is perhaps TRBD1 (6 bases). The CDR3 is made up of 14 amino acids. V lost 2 bases to trimming and J lost 5 bases, with 10 bases between them. The germline V gene encodes CDR1 SGHRS and CDR2 YFSETQ. The CDR3 DNA reads TGCGCCAGCAGCTTTTTGAGGGGGACCGGGGAGCTGTTTTTT. This sequence encodes CASSFLRGTGELFF. The full variable domain, completed using reference TRBV5-1 and TRBJ2-2, is KAGVTQTPRYLIKTRGQQVTLSCSPISGHRSVSWYQQTPGQGLQFLFEYFSETQRNKGNFPGRFSGRQFSNSRSEMNVSTLELGDSALYLCASSFLRGTGELFFGEGSRLTVL.

The J gene is TRBJ2-5, the V gene TRBV7-8; D gene unclear. The CDR3 has 14 residues. In germline, CDR1 is SGHVS, CDR2 FQNEAQ. Between the trimmed V and J ends, which lost 5 bases and 0 bases, there was a span of 10 bases. CDR3 sequence reads: CASSGVEYQETQYF. DNA for the CDR3: TGTGCCAGCAGCGGAGTAGAGTACCAAGAGACCCAGTACTTC. The entire variable domain, with the rest obtained from reference TRBV7-8 and TRBJ2-5, is as follows: GAGVSQSPRYKVAKRGQDVALRCDPISGHVSLFWYQQALGQGPEFLTYFQNEAQLDKSGLPSDRFFAERPEGSVSTLKIQRTQQEDSAVYLCASSGVEYQETQYFGPGTRLLVL.

About this clonotype: At one end, the junction sequence differs from germline, possibly due to a read error. The V gene is TRBV7-2, the J gene TRBJ2-3; 8 bases align to TRBD2. Germline V gene data show CDR1 as SGHTA and CDR2 as FQGNSA. The CDR3 extends over 15 amino acids. CDR3 coding DNA: TGTGCCAGCAGCTTGACTAGCGAGCGCACAGATACGCGGTATTTT. This encodes CASSLTSERTDTRYF.

J is TRBJ1-4 and V is TRBV29-1; D uncertain. Trimming cost V 0 bases and J 13 bases, with 12 bases left between them. The CDR3 totals 12 residues. Germline V lookup: CDR1 SQVTM, CDR2 ANQGSEA. CDR3 region: CSVEDNRRGLFF. The DNA of the CDR3 is TGCAGCGTTGAAGATAATCGGCGGGGACTGTTTTTT.

V gene TRBV12-3 or TRBV12-4 combines with J gene TRBJ2-1; D uncertain. V lost 5 bases, J lost 7 bases, and 9 bases lay in between. The CDR3 totals 12 residues. The CDR3 region is CASSPDWNEQFF. The CDR3 DNA follows: TGTGCCAGCAGTCCCGACTGGAATGAGCAGTTCTTC.

This clonotype came up many times. V and J are TRBV3-1 and TRBJ1-2; TRBD1 matches at 7 bases. Germline lookup yields CDR1 LGHDT and CDR2 YNNKEL (reference sequence). The CDR3 covers 13 residues. Trimming removed 5 bases from V and 8 bases from J; junction bases left unmatched: 8. The CDR3 DNA follows: TGTGCCAGCAGCACGGGACAGCCTATGGGCTACACCTTC. It translates to CASSTGQPMGYTF.

This chain uses TRBV16 with TRBJ1-2; D may be TRBD1 (5 bases). CDR1 is KGHSY and CDR2 is FQNENV in the germline V gene. V lost 4 bases, J lost 3 bases, and 18 bases lay in between. The CDR3 length is 16 residues. DNA of the CDR3: TGTGCCAGCAGCCGTCTTAGGGGAGGGGACGACTATGGCTACACCTTC. Protein: CASSRLRGGDDYGYTF.

At least ten counts were recorded for this clonotype. The chain recombines TRBV7-2 with TRBJ2-7, with a tentative D call TRBD2 (6 bases). The CDR3 contains 17 residues. V was cut by 1 base and J by 2 bases, with 18 bases left in between. Germline CDR1 is SGHTA and CDR2 is FQGNSA. The CDR3 bases are TGTGCCAGCAGCTTAGGATTGGGCGGGGCTGTTACCTACGAGCAGTACTTC. Amino acid sequence: CASSLGLGGAVTYEQYF. Drawing the rest from reference TRBV7-2 and TRBJ2-7, the complete variable domain is GAGVSQSPSNKVTEKGKDVELRCDPISGHTALYWYRQSLGQGLEFLIYFQGNSAPDKSGLPSDRFSAERTGGSVSTLTIQRTQQEDSAVYLCASSLGLGGAVTYEQYFGPGTRLTVT.

V gene TRBV6-5 combines with J gene TRBJ1-1; the match to TRBD1 covers 8 bases. This CDR3 is built from 16 residues. Looked up from germline, CDR1 is MNHEY and CDR2 is SVGAGI. The J segment lost 4 bases and the V segment lost 4 bases, leaving 11 bases of the junction unmatched. The CDR3 is CASSSNRGALGTEAFF. The CDR3 region has the DNA TGTGCCAGCAGTTCGAACAGGGGGGCTCTAGGCACTGAAGCTTTCTTT.

This chain uses TRBV20-1 with TRBJ1-1; D remains ambiguous. Germline CDR1 and CDR2: DFQATT and SNEGSKA (reference sequence). The CDR3 extends over 14 amino acids. V was trimmed by 0 bases and J by 1 base, leaving 9 bases between them. The CDR3 spells CSARDWVENTEAFF. CDR3 DNA: TGCAGTGCTAGAGATTGGGTGGAGAACACTGAAGCTTTCTTT.

With respect to this clonotype: The junction differs from germline at one of its ends, possibly a read error. The chain employs TRBV20-1 and TRBJ1-5; D perhaps matches TRBD1 (5 bases). The germline V gene has CDR1 DFQATT and CDR2 SNEGSKA (reference sequence). The length of the CDR3 is 17 residues. The CDR3 sequence is CCAQPDDSPYSNQPQHF. The CDR3 DNA sequence: TGCTGTGCTCAGCCCGATGACAGTCCCTATAGCAATCAGCCCCAGCATTTT.

The V gene is TRBV6-5, the J gene TRBJ2-5; D is unresolved. The length of the CDR3 is 15 residues. The V gene lost 4 bases and the J gene lost 5 bases, with 17 bases spanning the gap. Germline-derived CDR1 and CDR2 are MNHEY and SVGAGI. The CDR3 nucleotides read TGTGCCAGCAGTTCTCCGACCAAAAAGTCCGAGACCCAGTACTTC. Protein product: CASSSPTKKSETQYF.

This chain uses TRBV12-3 or TRBV12-4 with TRBJ2-3, with 11 bases identical to TRBD2. CDR3 length: 19 residues. J gave up 4 bases and V 3 bases, and 15 bases lay outside the gene matches. The CDR3 bases are TGTGCCAGCAGTTTGGTAGAACTAGCGGGAGAAAGGGGCGCAGATACGCAGTATTTT. This sequence encodes CASSLVELAGERGADTQYF.

There are a few counts of this clonotype. The genes are TRBV20-1 and TRBJ2-3; 8 nucleotides line up with TRBD2. Losses at the gene ends were 6 bases for V and 0 bases for J; bases not matched to a gene: 8. This CDR3 has 15 amino acids. Germline CDR1 DFQATT, CDR2 SNEGSKA (reference sequence). This CDR3 reads CSARIGGASTDTQYF. The DNA for the CDR3 is TGCAGTGCAAGGATCGGGGGGGCCAGCACAGATACGCAGTATTTT.

The table lists this clonotype with a count of one. A much larger clone differs by one base, so this may be a read error. The chain employs TRBV15 and TRBJ2-7; perhaps TRBD1 as D (5 bases). CDR1 is LNHNV and CDR2 is YYDKDF in the germline V gene (reference sequence). The CDR3 contains 15 residues. Trimming removed 0 bases from V and 0 bases from J, with 9 bases in between. The CDR3, as DNA: TGTGCCACCAGCAGAGAAAGGGGTCCCTCCTACGAGCAGTACTTC. Protein product: CATSRERGPSYEQYF.

This clonotype was seen a few times. This chain uses TRBV19 with TRBJ1-5; a weak D match, TRBD1 (5 bases). The germline V gene has CDR1 LNHDA and CDR2 SQIVND (reference sequence). Trimming took off 6 bases at V and 2 bases at J, with 8 bases between the two ends. The CDR3 length is 13 residues. CDR3 protein: CASRTERNQPQHF. CDR3 in DNA: TGTGCCAGTAGGACAGAGCGCAATCAGCCCCAGCATTTT.

This clonotype came up many times. The CDR3 reads CASTRTGGGGANVLTF. The CDR3 nucleotides read TGTGCCAGCACAAGGACAGGGGGCGGTGGGGCCAACGTCCTGACTTTC. The chain combines TRBV25-1 with TRBJ2-6; the match to TRBD1 covers 11 bases. The CDR3 is 16 amino acids. With V trimmed by 7 bases and J by 3 bases, 5 bases remained unmatched. Germline V gene sequence: CDR1 MGHDK, CDR2 SYGVNS.